These 30 T cell receptor beta chains were all obtained from the same sample, sequenced in a study of shared clonotypes between healthy human individuals. Only in-frame clones appear in the TCRdb table, and some are missing; sequencing was by immunoSEQ multiplex PCR. The profile covers hundreds of thousands of clones, with roughly 96% appearing a single time and about 0.25% taken by the ten largest. CD8 cells classed as naive were CD45RO-negative and positively selected for CCR7, excluding terminally differentiated effector memory CD45RA+ cells. Sequenced input: naive CD8+ T cells sorted from blood. These receptor sequences come from a young man in good health.

The J gene is TRBJ2-7, the V gene TRBV23-1, with TRBD1 matching over 8 bases. TRBV23-1 carries the ORF label, with uncertain function. This CDR3 has 18 residues. V lost 4 bases to trimming and J lost 2 bases; unmatched junction nucleotides: 16. CDR3 region: CASSPLEAGGITTYEQYF. The CDR3 nucleotides are TGCGCCAGCAGTCCACTAGAGGCAGGGGGCATCACTACCTACGAGCAGTACTTC.

This clone has only one observation. J is TRBJ1-4 and V is TRBV18; D may be TRBD1 (6 bases). Per germline, CDR1 KGHSH and CDR2 LQKENI. The CDR3 covers 16 residues. The V and J ends lost 3 bases and 2 bases respectively, with 13 bases between them. In DNA, the CDR3 is TGTGCCAGCTCACCGCCAGGGGCTGGGACTAATGAAAAACTGTTTTTT. Protein product: CASSPPGAGTNEKLFF.

V and J are TRBV7-6 and TRBJ2-7; D may match TRBD1 or TRBD2 (5 bases each). Germline-derived CDR1 and CDR2 are SGHVS and FNYEAQ. The V end lost 2 bases, the J end lost 2 bases, and 10 bases lay between the germline ends. This CDR3 contains 14 residues. The CDR3 DNA reads as TGTGCCAGCAGCTTATTAGGGACGGCCTACGAGCAGTACTTC. It specifies CASSLLGTAYEQYF.

This rearrangement joins TRBV2 to TRBJ1-4; TRBD1 agrees at 8 bases. The V gene's germline CDR1 is SNHLY and CDR2 FYNNEI. This CDR3 region has 15 residues. Trimming removed 6 bases from V and 5 bases from J; junction bases left unmatched: 8. The CDR3 DNA reads as TGTGCCAGCAGCCCCGGGACAGGCCCAAATGAAAAACTGTTTTTT. Protein product: CASSPGTGPNEKLFF.

The chain links TRBV9 to TRBJ2-1; 7 positions agree with TRBD2. Losses at the gene ends were 3 bases for V and 4 bases for J; bases not matched to a gene: 10. CDR1 and CDR2 (germline): SGDLS, YYNGEE. This CDR3 has 16 residues. The CDR3 spells CASSAAAGLGYNEQFF. In nucleotides, the CDR3 is TGTGCCAGCAGCGCGGCAGCGGGGCTCGGGTACAATGAGCAGTTCTTC.

CDR3 loop: CSVEDWERTSTDTQYF. In DNA form, the CDR3 reads TGCAGCGTTGAAGATTGGGAAAGAACTAGCACAGATACGCAGTATTTT. The chain has TRBV29-1 and TRBJ2-3; no firm D call. The CDR3 contains 16 residues. The germline V gene encodes CDR1 SQVTM and CDR2 ANQGSEA. With 0 bases removed from V and 0 bases from J, the gap between germline ends came to 13 bases.

The genes are TRBV6-6 and TRBJ1-1; tentatively, D is TRBD1 (6 bases). CDR3 length: 13 amino acids. Trimming pared 8 bases from V and 3 bases from J, leaving 13 bases between. Germline V lookup: CDR1 MNHNY, CDR2 SVGAGI (reference sequence). In DNA, the CDR3 is TGTGCCAGCCACTTAGGGGGGGACACTGAAGCTTTCTTT. It yields the protein CASHLGGDTEAFF.

A note on this clone: In the same sample, other DNA sequences code for this CDR3. The chain uses TRBV7-9 and TRBJ2-3; D gene uncertain. From germline, CDR1 is SEHNR and CDR2 FQNEAQ (reference sequence). The germline V and J ends were trimmed by 0 bases and 1 base, with 5 bases remaining between them. This CDR3 is built from 14 residues. Here the CDR3 DNA reads TGTGCCAGCAGCTTAGCTGGGGGCACAGATACGCAGTATTTT. It yields the protein CASSLAGGTDTQYF.

This clone was recorded once. This chain uses TRBV19 with TRBJ1-4, with D unclear. Germline assignment: CDR1 LNHDA and CDR2 SQIVND (reference sequence). There are 14 residues in the CDR3. Trimming shortened V by 5 bases and J by 8 bases, and 15 bases separated the two germline ends. Here the CDR3 reads CASSLARQSEKLFF. Written as DNA, the CDR3 is TGTGCCAGTAGTCTGGCAAGGCAGAGCGAAAAACTGTTTTTT.

The V and J genes are TRBV7-9 and TRBJ1-1; 10 nucleotides agree with TRBD1. V was clipped by 5 bases and J by 0 bases; unmatched bases: 9. Per the germline V gene, CDR1 is SEHNR and CDR2 is FQNEAQ (reference sequence). The CDR3 covers 17 residues. The CDR3: CASSLGGQGLMNTEAFF. The CDR3 DNA reads as TGTGCCAGCAGCCTCGGGGGACAGGGGCTAATGAACACTGAAGCTTTCTTT.

The gene calls are TRBV7-9 and TRBJ1-5; D remains ambiguous. The CDR3 runs 13 residues. Between the trimmed V and J ends, which lost 2 bases and 3 bases, there was a span of 5 bases. The germline V gene encodes CDR1 SEHNR and CDR2 FQNEAQ (reference sequence). CDR3 protein: CASSLWDNQPQHF. The CDR3 DNA is TGTGCCAGCAGCTTATGGGACAATCAGCCCCAGCATTTT.

The chain couples TRBV27 to TRBJ2-5; tentative D call: TRBD1 (6 bases). The CDR3 runs to 15 residues. Germline CDR1 is MNHEY and CDR2 is SMNVEV (reference sequence). Trimming cost V 0 bases and J 4 bases, with 12 bases left between them. CDR3 residues: CASSLSAGAGETQYF. In DNA, the CDR3 is TGTGCCAGCAGTTTATCGGCAGGGGCGGGAGAGACCCAGTACTTC.

The V call is TRBV7-9, the J call TRBJ2-1, with 9 bases matching TRBD1. CDR1 SEHNR and CDR2 FQNEAQ come from the germline V gene (reference sequence). The junction had 7 bases not matched to a gene; V was cut back by 6 bases and J by 1 base. This CDR3 contains 16 residues. The CDR3 region is CASRDPGTGSYNEQFF. In DNA form, the CDR3 reads TGTGCCAGCAGGGACCCCGGGACAGGGTCCTACAATGAGCAGTTCTTC.

The chain carries TRBV18 and TRBJ2-6; D is uncertain. The CDR3 spans 14 residues. Germline V gene sequence: CDR1 KGHSH, CDR2 LQKENI. Trimming pared 3 bases from V and 3 bases from J, leaving 6 bases between. CDR3 loop: CASSPVDGANVLTF. CDR3 coding DNA: TGTGCCAGCTCACCGGTTGATGGGGCCAACGTCCTGACTTTC.

This clone has a single count. The chain carries TRBV7-9 and TRBJ2-3, with a tentative D call TRBD2 (5 bases). Trimming pared 1 base from V and 6 bases from J, leaving 14 bases between. The germline V gene encodes CDR1 SEHNR and CDR2 FQNEAQ (reference sequence). The CDR3 sequence is 15 residues long. DNA for the CDR3: TGTGCCAGCAGCTTAGGGATGCGAGCGGCCGATACGCAGTATTTT. Its translation is CASSLGMRAADTQYF.

The chain has TRBV7-2 and TRBJ2-3; D is undetermined. The length of the CDR3 is 16 residues. V was pared by 2 bases and J by 2 bases, with 14 bases between. Germline V gene data show CDR1 as SGHTA and CDR2 as FQGNSA. The CDR3 nucleotides are TGTGCCAGCAGCTTAAGGTGGCGCGGTTCCACAGATACGCAGTATTTT. It yields the protein CASSLRWRGSTDTQYF.

This clone was found once. The rearrangement uses TRBV25-1 and TRBJ2-1; D ambiguous. Germline CDR1 MGHDK, CDR2 SYGVNS. This CDR3 is built from 12 residues. V was clipped by 6 bases and J by 9 bases, with 12 bases between them. In DNA form, the CDR3 reads TGTGCCAGCAGCTTCGAGTGGGGTGAGCAGTTCTTC. This encodes CASSFEWGEQFF.

The chain links TRBV15 to TRBJ2-1; TRBD2 might be the D (5 bases). V dropped 7 bases and J dropped 0 bases, with 13 bases sitting between them. There are 15 residues in the CDR3. Germline CDR1 is LNHNV and CDR2 is YYDKDF (reference sequence). CDR3 bases: TGTGCCACCAACCTCGAAACTAGCTCCTACAATGAGCAGTTCTTC. This encodes CATNLETSSYNEQFF.

This clone was picked up a small number of times. The chain has TRBV14 and TRBJ2-7; D remains ambiguous. Germline V CDR1 and CDR2: SGHDN, FVKESK. The CDR3 has 15 residues. Between the trimmed V and J ends, which lost 1 base and 2 bases, there was a span of 12 bases. The CDR3: CASSQGFGRTYEQYF. The CDR3 DNA follows: TGTGCCAGCAGCCAAGGTTTTGGCAGAACCTACGAGCAGTACTTC.

The gene calls are TRBV6-1 and TRBJ2-7, with TRBD1 matching 8 bases. Germline values: CDR1 MNHNS, CDR2 SASEGT. CDR3 length: 15 amino acids. V was clipped by 3 bases and J by 4 bases; unmatched bases: 8. This chain's CDR3 is CASSDSIGTGYEQYF. In DNA, the CDR3 is TGTGCCAGCAGTGATTCCATCGGGACAGGTTACGAGCAGTACTTC.

The rearrangement uses TRBV7-2 and TRBJ2-7, with no clear D. The CDR3 is 14 amino acids. Deletions cut 3 bases from V and 1 base from J, with 10 bases between. Germline V CDR1 and CDR2: SGHTA, FQGNSA. The CDR3 nucleotides read TGTGCCAGCAGCTTTGCCCTTGGGTCCTACGAGCAGTACTTC. Translated, it gives CASSFALGSYEQYF.

This clone is a singleton in its sample. This rearrangement joins TRBV5-1 to TRBJ1-4; TRBD1 matches 8 bases. CDR3 length: 15 amino acids. The trim removed 0 bases at V and 3 bases at J, leaving 1 base unmatched. Germline-derived CDR1 and CDR2 are SGHRS and YFSETQ. The CDR3 region has the DNA TGCGCCAGCAGCTTGGGGACAGGGTCTAATGAAAAACTGTTTTTT. Protein sequence: CASSLGTGSNEKLFF.

The chain links TRBV25-1 to TRBJ2-7, with 7 bases matching TRBD1. V lost 1 base to trimming and J lost 4 bases; unmatched junction nucleotides: 10. CDR3 size: 16 residues. CDR1 MGHDK and CDR2 SYGVNS come from the germline V gene. The DNA for the CDR3 is TGTGCCAGCAGTGAATCCTACGGGACAGTGCAATACGAGCAGTACTTC. This encodes CASSESYGTVQYEQYF.

This clone was picked up one time. V and J are TRBV27 and TRBJ2-7; 10 bases are shared with TRBD1. The CDR3 is made up of 12 amino acids. Germline V gene data show CDR1 as MNHEY and CDR2 as SMNVEV (reference sequence). V gave up 9 bases and J gave up 5 bases; unmatched junction bases: 4. CDR3 DNA: TGTGCCAGTCGACAGGGGGCAGACGAGCAGTACTTC. The encoded protein is CASRQGADEQYF.

The rearrangement uses TRBV2 and TRBJ2-2, with TRBD1 matching 7 bases. The germline V gene encodes CDR1 SNHLY and CDR2 FYNNEI. J was trimmed by 7 bases and V by 3 bases; bases with no gene match: 11. The CDR3 is 16 residues long. The CDR3 here is CASSDGQATNFGELFF. CDR3 nucleotides: TGTGCCAGCAGTGATGGACAGGCGACGAACTTCGGGGAGCTGTTTTTT.

The DNA of the CDR3 is TGCGCCAGCAGCCAACCGGGACGGTATTACAATGAGCAGTTCTTC. Protein product: CASSQPGRYYNEQFF. This rearrangement joins TRBV4-1 to TRBJ2-1, with D perhaps given as TRBD1 or TRBD2 (5 bases each). Germline lookup yields CDR1 MGHRA and CDR2 YSYEKL. With 2 bases removed from V and 4 bases from J, the gap between germline ends came to 12 bases. The CDR3 runs to 15 residues.

The rearrangement links TRBV7-9 to TRBJ2-1; 9 bases are shared with TRBD2. This CDR3 has 16 residues. Germline V gene data show CDR1 as SEHNR and CDR2 as FQNEAQ (reference sequence). V lost 8 bases, J lost 8 bases, and 16 bases stayed unmatched. CDR3 region: CASFKVGLAGLDEQFF. The CDR3 DNA reads as TGTGCCAGCTTCAAGGTAGGTCTAGCGGGATTAGATGAGCAGTTCTTC.

This clone was detected once. Different DNA sequences within this sample yield the same CDR3. V and J are TRBV27 and TRBJ2-2, with D hard to call. Germline assignment: CDR1 MNHEY and CDR2 SMNVEV (reference sequence). V was shortened by 1 base and J by 5 bases, with 5 bases between the two germline ends. CDR3 length: 13 amino acids. The CDR3 DNA reads TGTGCCAGCAGTTTATGGGGAACCGGGGAGCTGTTTTTT. Protein product: CASSLWGTGELFF.

The rearrangement uses TRBV6-5 and TRBJ2-1; 8 nucleotides match TRBD2. This CDR3 contains 15 residues. J gave up 2 bases and V 6 bases, and 6 bases lay outside the gene matches. Germline V lookup: CDR1 MNHEY, CDR2 SVGAGI. The DNA for the CDR3 is TGTGCCAGCAGCACTAGCGGTGGGACCTACAATGAGCAGTTCTTC. It codes for CASSTSGGTYNEQFF.

The J gene is TRBJ2-2, the V gene TRBV7-9, with D possibly TRBD1 on 5 matching bases. This CDR3 is built from 16 residues. Trimming removed 3 bases from V and 5 bases from J, with 16 bases in between. Germline CDR1 and CDR2: SEHNR and FQNEAQ (reference sequence). The CDR3: CASSLYVRASTGELFF. The CDR3 DNA sequence: TGTGCCAGCAGCTTGTATGTCAGGGCCAGTACCGGGGAGCTGTTTTTT.